Listed here is a single T cell receptor (beta chain). The sample comes from a study of blood T cell repertoires in COVID-19. Germline V gene lookup returns CDR1 KGHSH and CDR2 LQKENI. With 6 bases clipped from V and 2 bases from J, the junction kept 7 bases outside the gene matches. This CDR3 is built from 15 residues. Clones were sequenced by immunoSEQ multiplex PCR, and TCRdb holds only the in-frame ones, with some missing. Among about 480,000 clones, 70% to 90% were seen once, and the ten largest hold approximately 1.8%. This TCR derives from a woman aged 40 to 50 who had recovered from COVID-19. The sequenced sample consisted of PBMCs or T cells enriched from blood (not recorded which). The V call is TRBV18, the J call TRBJ2-5; 9 bases line up with TRBD2. The CDR3 nucleotides are TGTGCCAGCTCGCCGGGACTAGCTCCTCAAGAGACCCAGTACTTC. Amino acid sequence: CASSPGLAPQETQYF.